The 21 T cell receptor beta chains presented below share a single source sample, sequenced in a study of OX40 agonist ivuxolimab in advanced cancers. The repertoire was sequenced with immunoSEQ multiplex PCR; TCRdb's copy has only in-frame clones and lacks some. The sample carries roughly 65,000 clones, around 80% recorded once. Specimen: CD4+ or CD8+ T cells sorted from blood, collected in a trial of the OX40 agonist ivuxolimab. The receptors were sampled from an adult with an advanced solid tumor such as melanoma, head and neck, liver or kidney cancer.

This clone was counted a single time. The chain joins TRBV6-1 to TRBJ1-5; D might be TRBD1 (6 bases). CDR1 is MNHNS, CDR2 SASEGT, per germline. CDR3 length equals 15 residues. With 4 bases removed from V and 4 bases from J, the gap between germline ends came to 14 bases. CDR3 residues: CASSGGDTDNQPQHF. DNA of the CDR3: TGTGCCAGCAGTGGGGGGGACACGGATAATCAGCCCCAGCATTTT.

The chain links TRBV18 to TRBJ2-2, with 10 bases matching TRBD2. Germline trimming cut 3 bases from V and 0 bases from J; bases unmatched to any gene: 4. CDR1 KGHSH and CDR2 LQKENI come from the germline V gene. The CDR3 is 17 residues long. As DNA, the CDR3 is TGTGCCAGCTCACCGTTCGGACTAGCGGCGAACACCGGGGAGCTGTTTTTT. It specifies CASSPFGLAANTGELFF. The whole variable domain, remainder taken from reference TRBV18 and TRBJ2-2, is NAGVMQNPRHLVRRRGQEARLRCSPMKGHSHVYWYRQLPEEGLKFMVYLQKENIIDESGMPKERFSAEFPKEGPSILRIQQVVRGDSAAYFCASSPFGLAANTGELFFGEGSRLTVL.

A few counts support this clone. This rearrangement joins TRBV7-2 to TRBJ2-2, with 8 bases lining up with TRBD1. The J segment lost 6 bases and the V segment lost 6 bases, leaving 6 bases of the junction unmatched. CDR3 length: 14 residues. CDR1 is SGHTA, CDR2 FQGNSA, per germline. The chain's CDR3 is CASSPDRGAGELFF. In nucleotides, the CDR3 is TGTGCCAGCAGTCCCGACAGGGGCGCCGGGGAGCTGTTTTTT.

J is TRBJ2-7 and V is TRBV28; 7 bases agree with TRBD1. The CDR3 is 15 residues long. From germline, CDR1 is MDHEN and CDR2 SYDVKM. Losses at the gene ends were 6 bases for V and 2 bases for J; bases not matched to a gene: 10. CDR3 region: CASSLGTAFTYEQYF. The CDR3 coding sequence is TGTGCCAGCAGCTTGGGGACAGCTTTTACCTACGAGCAGTACTTC.

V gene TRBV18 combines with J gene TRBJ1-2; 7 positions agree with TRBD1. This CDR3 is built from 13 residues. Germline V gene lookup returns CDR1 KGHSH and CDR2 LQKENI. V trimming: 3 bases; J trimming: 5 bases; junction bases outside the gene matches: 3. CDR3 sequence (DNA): TGTGCCAGCTCACCCGGGACAGAGTATGGCTACACCTTC. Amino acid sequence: CASSPGTEYGYTF.

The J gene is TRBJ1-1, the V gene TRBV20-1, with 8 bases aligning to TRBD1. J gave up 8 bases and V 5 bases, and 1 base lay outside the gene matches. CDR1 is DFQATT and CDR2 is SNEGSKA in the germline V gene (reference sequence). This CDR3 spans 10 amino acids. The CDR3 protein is CSAWDREAFF. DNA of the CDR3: TGCAGTGCTTGGGACAGGGAAGCTTTCTTT.

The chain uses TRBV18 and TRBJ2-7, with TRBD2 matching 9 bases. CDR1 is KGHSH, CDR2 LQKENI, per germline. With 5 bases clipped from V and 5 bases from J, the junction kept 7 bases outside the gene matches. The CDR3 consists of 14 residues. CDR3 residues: CASSSTGTSNEQYF. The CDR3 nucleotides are TGTGCCAGCTCATCAACCGGGACTAGCAACGAGCAGTACTTC.

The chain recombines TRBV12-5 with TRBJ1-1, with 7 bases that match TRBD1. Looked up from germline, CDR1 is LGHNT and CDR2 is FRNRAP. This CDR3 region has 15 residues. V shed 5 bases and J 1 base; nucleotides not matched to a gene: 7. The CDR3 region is CASGDIRDRNTEAFF. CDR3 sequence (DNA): TGTGCTAGTGGTGACATACGGGACAGGAACACTGAAGCTTTCTTT.

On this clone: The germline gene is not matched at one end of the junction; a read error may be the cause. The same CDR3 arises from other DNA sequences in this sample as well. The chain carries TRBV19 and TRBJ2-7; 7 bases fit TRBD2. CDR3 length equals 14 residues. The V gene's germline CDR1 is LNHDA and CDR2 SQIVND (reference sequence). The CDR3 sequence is CASKPTAAAGEQYF. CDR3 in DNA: TGTGCCAGTAAACCCACAGCAGCCGCGGGGGAGCAATACTTC.

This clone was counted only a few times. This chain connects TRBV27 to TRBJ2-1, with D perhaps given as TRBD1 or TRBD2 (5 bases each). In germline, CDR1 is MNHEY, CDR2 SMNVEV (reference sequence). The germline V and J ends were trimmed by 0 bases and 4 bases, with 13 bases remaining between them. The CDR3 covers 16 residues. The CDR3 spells CASSLSGQGGYNEQFF. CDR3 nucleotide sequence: TGTGCCAGCAGTTTATCGGGGCAGGGCGGGTACAATGAGCAGTTCTTC.

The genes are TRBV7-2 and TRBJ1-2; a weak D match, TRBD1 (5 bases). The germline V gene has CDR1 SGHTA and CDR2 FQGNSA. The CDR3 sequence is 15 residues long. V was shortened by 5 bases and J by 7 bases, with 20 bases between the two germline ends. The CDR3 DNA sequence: TGTGCCAGCAGCCCGGGCACAGGACTAAAGGGTGGCTACACCTTC. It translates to CASSPGTGLKGGYTF.

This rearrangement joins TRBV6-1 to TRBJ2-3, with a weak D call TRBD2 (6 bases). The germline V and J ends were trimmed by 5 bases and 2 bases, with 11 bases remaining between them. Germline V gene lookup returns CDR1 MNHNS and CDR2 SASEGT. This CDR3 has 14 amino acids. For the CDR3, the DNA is TGTGCCAGCAGTAAGCTAGCGACCACAGATACGCAGTATTTT. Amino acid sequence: CASSKLATTDTQYF.

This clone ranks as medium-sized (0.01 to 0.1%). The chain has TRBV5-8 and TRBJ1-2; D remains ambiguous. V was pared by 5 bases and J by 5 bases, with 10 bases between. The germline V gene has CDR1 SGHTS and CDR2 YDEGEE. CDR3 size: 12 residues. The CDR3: CASSPGWYGYTF. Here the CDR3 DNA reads TGTGCCAGCAGTCCCGGATGGTATGGCTACACCTTC.

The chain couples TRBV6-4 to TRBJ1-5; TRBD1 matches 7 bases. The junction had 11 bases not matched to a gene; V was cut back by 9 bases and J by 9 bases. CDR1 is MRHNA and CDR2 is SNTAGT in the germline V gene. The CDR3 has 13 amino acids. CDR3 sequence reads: CARGPRGDLPQHF. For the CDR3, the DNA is TGTGCCAGAGGACCCAGGGGGGATCTGCCCCAGCATTTT.

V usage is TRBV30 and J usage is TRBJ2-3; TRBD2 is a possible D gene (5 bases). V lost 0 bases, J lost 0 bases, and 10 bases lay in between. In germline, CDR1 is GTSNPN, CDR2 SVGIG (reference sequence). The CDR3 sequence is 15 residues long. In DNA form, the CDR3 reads TGTGCCTGGAGTGTACAGAGCGGTAGCACAGATACGCAGTATTTT. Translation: CAWSVQSGSTDTQYF.

Here the CDR3 DNA reads TGTGCCAGCAGACCTCTGGGGACAGCCACAGATACGCAGTATTTT. Its protein product is CASRPLGTATDTQYF. J is TRBJ2-3 and V is TRBV6-5; TRBD1 aligns across 7 bases. V lost 6 bases, J lost 2 bases, and 8 bases stayed unmatched. The CDR3 covers 15 residues. Germline CDR1 and CDR2: MNHEY and SVGAGI.

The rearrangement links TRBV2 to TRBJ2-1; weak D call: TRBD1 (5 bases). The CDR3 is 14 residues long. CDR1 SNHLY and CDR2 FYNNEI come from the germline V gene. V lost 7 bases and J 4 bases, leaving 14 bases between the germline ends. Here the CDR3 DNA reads TGTGCCAGCAAACAGGACAAGACGTACAATGAGCAGTTCTTC. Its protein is CASKQDKTYNEQFF.

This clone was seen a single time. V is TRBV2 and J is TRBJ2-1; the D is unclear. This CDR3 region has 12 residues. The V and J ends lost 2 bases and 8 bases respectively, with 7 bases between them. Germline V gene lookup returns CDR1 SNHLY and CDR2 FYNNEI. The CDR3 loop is CASSEFEDEQFF. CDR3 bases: TGTGCCAGCAGTGAATTTGAGGATGAGCAGTTCTTC.

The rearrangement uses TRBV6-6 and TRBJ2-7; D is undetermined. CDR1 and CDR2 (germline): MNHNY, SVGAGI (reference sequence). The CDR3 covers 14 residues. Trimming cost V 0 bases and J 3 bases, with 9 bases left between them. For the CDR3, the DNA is TGTGCCAGCAGTTACTCAGGCTACAACTACGAGCAGTACTTC. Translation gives CASSYSGYNYEQYF.

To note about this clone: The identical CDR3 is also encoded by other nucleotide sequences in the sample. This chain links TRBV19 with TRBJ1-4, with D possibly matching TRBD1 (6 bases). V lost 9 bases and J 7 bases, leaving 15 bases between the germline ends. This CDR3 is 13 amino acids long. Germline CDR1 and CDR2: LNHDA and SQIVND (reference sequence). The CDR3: CASRIQGGEKLFF. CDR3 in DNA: TGTGCCAGCCGGATACAGGGAGGTGAAAAACTGTTTTTT.

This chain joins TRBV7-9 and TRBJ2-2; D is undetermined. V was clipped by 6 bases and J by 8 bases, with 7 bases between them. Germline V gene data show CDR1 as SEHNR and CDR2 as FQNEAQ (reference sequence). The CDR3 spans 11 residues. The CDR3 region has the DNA TGTGCCAGCAGGGCGGAAGGGGAGCTGTTTTTT. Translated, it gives CASRAEGELFF. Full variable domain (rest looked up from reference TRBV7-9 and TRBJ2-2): DTGVSQNPRHKITKRGQNVTFRCDPISEHNRLYWYRQTLGQGPEFLTYFQNEAQLEKSRLLSDRFSAERPKGSFSTLEIQRTEQGDSAMYLCASRAEGELFFGEGSRLTVL.